This passage covers 15 T cell receptor beta chains from one sample sequenced in a study of blood T cell repertoires in COVID-19. Some clones are missing from TCRdb's copy, which holds only in-frame ones; the method was immunoSEQ multiplex PCR. Counted here are fewer than 300,000 clones, approximately 86% occurring once; the ten biggest clones make up roughly 3%. Sequenced: peripheral blood. These receptor sequences come from a woman younger than 35 with acute or convalescent COVID-19.

This chain links TRBV11-2 with TRBJ2-1; D uncertain. The CDR3 length is 13 residues. In germline, CDR1 is SGHAT, CDR2 FQNNGV. V dropped 0 bases and J dropped 8 bases, with 8 bases sitting between them. Here the CDR3 DNA reads TGTGCCAGCAGCTTAGATAGAAGCGATGAGCAGTTCTTC. Translating it yields CASSLDRSDEQFF.

The chain recombines TRBV5-1 with TRBJ1-4; 9 nucleotides align to TRBD1. In germline, CDR1 is SGHRS, CDR2 YFSETQ. J gave up 3 bases and V 4 bases, and 16 bases lay outside the gene matches. The CDR3 runs 19 residues. The DNA for the CDR3 is TGCGCCAGCAGCCGGGGACAGGGATTTCGGGGCACAGCTAATGAAAAACTGTTTTTT. Its translation: CASSRGQGFRGTANEKLFF.

The V gene is TRBV29-1, the J gene TRBJ2-3; D is perhaps TRBD2 (6 bases). With 6 bases removed from V and 0 bases from J, the gap between germline ends came to 13 bases. The CDR3 totals 14 residues. CDR1 and CDR2 from the germline V gene are SQVTM and ANQGSEA. The CDR3 DNA reads TGCAGCGTGGGCGGGCGGGAAAGCACAGATACGCAGTATTTT. It encodes CSVGGRESTDTQYF.

This clone was observed once. The CDR3 protein is CASTSWNRENTEAFF. The CDR3 DNA is TGTGCCAGCACCAGTTGGAACAGGGAGAACACTGAAGCTTTCTTT. The chain carries TRBV7-9 and TRBJ1-1, with a tentative D call TRBD1 (6 bases). The germline V and J ends were trimmed by 7 bases and 1 base, with 16 bases remaining between them. Per the germline V gene, CDR1 is SEHNR and CDR2 is FQNEAQ (reference sequence). The CDR3 sequence is 15 residues long.

The CDR3 reads CASQSGGHQPQHF. CDR3 DNA: TGTGCCAGCCAGAGCGGGGGGCATCAGCCCCAGCATTTT. The chain recombines TRBV6-5 with TRBJ1-5, with D possibly matching TRBD1 (6 bases). This CDR3 has 13 residues. The ends were cut back, 8 bases at V and 5 bases at J, with 13 bases in the middle. The germline V gene has CDR1 MNHEY and CDR2 SVGAGI.

V and J are TRBV29-1 and TRBJ1-2; TRBD1 agrees at 8 bases. This CDR3 has 13 amino acids. V was clipped by 5 bases and J by 6 bases; unmatched bases: 8. Germline CDR1 SQVTM, CDR2 ANQGSEA. The CDR3: CSVPRQGPDGYTF. CDR3 coding DNA: TGCAGCGTTCCCAGACAGGGGCCGGATGGCTACACCTTC.

This clone was counted between two and nine times. CDR3 loop: CASSPQGQGSFVGNTIYF. CDR3 DNA sequence: TGTGCCAGCTCACCACAGGGACAGGGTTCGTTCGTTGGAAACACCATATATTTT. The V call is TRBV18, the J call TRBJ1-3, with 9 bases fitting TRBD1. The V gene's germline CDR1 is KGHSH and CDR2 LQKENI. Trimming at V came to 1 base and at J to 3 bases, leaving 10 bases not matched to a gene. This CDR3 has 18 residues.

As DNA, the CDR3 is TGTGCCACCTCCGGGGAGGGTGGCGAAAAACTGTTTTTT. As protein: CATSGEGGEKLFF. The chain employs TRBV7-9 and TRBJ1-4; D not certain. The V gene's germline CDR1 is SEHNR and CDR2 FQNEAQ (reference sequence). The CDR3 is 13 residues long. The ends were cut back, 10 bases at V and 8 bases at J, with 17 bases in the middle.

The chain carries TRBV6-5 and TRBJ2-4; possibly TRBD1 for D (5 bases). The V end lost 0 bases, the J end lost 6 bases, and 15 bases lay between the germline ends. Germline V CDR1 and CDR2: MNHEY, SVGAGI. The CDR3 is made up of 16 amino acids. The CDR3 DNA reads as TGTGCCAGCAGTTACTCGGTCCCAGGGTCGGGAAACATTCAGTACTTC. This translates into CASSYSVPGSGNIQYF.

V is TRBV10-3 and J is TRBJ2-1, with D perhaps TRBD1 (6 bases). The CDR3 totals 17 residues. Germline values: CDR1 ENHRY, CDR2 SYGVKD. V was cut by 0 bases and J by 5 bases, with 17 bases left in between. CDR3 bases: TGTGCCATCAGTGAGTCGAATTACCCAGGGGTTGACAATGAGCAGTTCTTC. It translates to CAISESNYPGVDNEQFF.

The genes are TRBV18 and TRBJ2-5; tentatively, D is TRBD2 (6 bases). The CDR3 sequence is 14 residues long. Deletions cut 0 bases from V and 5 bases from J, with 10 bases between. Germline CDR1 reads KGHSH; CDR2 reads LQKENI. CDR3 in amino acids: CASSPPGGMETQYF. CDR3 nucleotides: TGTGCCAGCTCACCACCGGGCGGGATGGAGACCCAGTACTTC.

This clone was observed a few times. The V call is TRBV30, the J call TRBJ2-2; D gene ambiguous. CDR1 and CDR2 (germline): GTSNPN, SVGIG (reference sequence). V was trimmed by 4 bases and J by 0 bases, leaving 9 bases between them. There are 14 residues in the CDR3. CDR3 sequence: CAWTIGANTGELFF. The CDR3 DNA follows: TGTGCCTGGACTATAGGAGCGAACACCGGGGAGCTGTTTTTT.

This clone came up a few times. Other DNA sequences in this sample translate to the same CDR3. DNA for the CDR3: TGCGCCAGCAGCCAAGATTCGGCGGGAGGGACCAATGAGCAGTTCTTC. Its protein product is CASSQDSAGGTNEQFF. The chain uses TRBV4-3 and TRBJ2-1, with 9 nucleotides matching TRBD2. The CDR3 extends over 16 amino acids. Germline CDR1 LGHNA, CDR2 YSLEER. V shed 0 bases and J 6 bases; nucleotides not matched to a gene: 6.

CDR3 residues: CASSQDRNNEQFF. CDR3 nucleotides: TGTGCCAGCAGCCAGGACAGAAACAATGAGCAGTTCTTC. The rearrangement links TRBV6-6 to TRBJ2-1, with a tentative D call TRBD1 (6 bases). Per the germline V gene, CDR1 is MNHNY and CDR2 is SVGAGI (reference sequence). The CDR3 consists of 13 residues. Trimming shortened V by 6 bases and J by 5 bases, and 11 bases separated the two germline ends.

This clone was recorded only once. J is TRBJ1-2 and V is TRBV14; D gene unclear. This CDR3 is built from 15 residues. Germline V lookup: CDR1 SGHDN, CDR2 FVKESK. V shed 2 bases and J shed 8 bases, with 18 bases lying between them. The CDR3 region has the DNA TGTGCCAGCAGCCAACGTATTAACGGGGTAGGGGGCTACACCTTC. It translates to CASSQRINGVGGYTF.